Following are 12 T cell receptor beta chains from one sample sequenced in a study of blood T cells in healthy people across ages. The second PCR ran about 6 to 12 cycles with a sample-barcoded 5' primer and J-beta primers. TCRdb reprocessed the 5' RACE reads with MiXCR, giving one entry per CDR3 protein. Of around 400,000 distinct CDR3 sequences detected, approximately 52% appear once; the ten largest clones hold 50% to 65%. The source material was blood. The receptors derive from a man between 60 and 75 years old in good health.

This rearrangement joins TRBV6-1 to TRBJ2-3; the D gene is possibly TRBD2 (6 bases). The CDR3 totals 14 residues. Trimming cost V 0 bases and J 4 bases, with 8 bases left between them. Per germline, CDR1 MNHNS and CDR2 SASEGT. CDR3 DNA sequence: TGTGCCAGCAGTGAAGCGCGGGGCCCAGATACGCAGTATTTT. Amino acid sequence: CASSEARGPDTQYF.

This chain joins TRBV7-2 and TRBJ2-1; 14 bases agree with TRBD2. Germline assignment: CDR1 SGHTA and CDR2 FQGNSA. The CDR3 loop spans 15 amino acids. Trimming removed 5 bases from V and 10 bases from J; junction bases left unmatched: 7. The DNA of the CDR3 is TGTGCCAGCAGCGTGGGACTAGCGGGAGATAGCGAGCAGTTCTTC. Its translation: CASSVGLAGDSEQFF.

The chain joins TRBV29-1 to TRBJ1-2; D unclear. The germline gives CDR1 SQVTM, CDR2 ANQGSEA. The CDR3 sequence is 10 residues long. The V gene lost 7 bases and the J gene lost 4 bases, with 7 bases spanning the gap. The CDR3 DNA is TGCAGCGCCGACATCTATGGCTACACCTTC. Encoded protein: CSADIYGYTF.

The rearrangement joins TRBV7-2 to TRBJ2-2; 11 bases are a match to TRBD2. After removal of 2 bases from V and 6 bases from J, the junction contained 2 bases not matched to a gene. The CDR3 runs to 15 residues. Germline-derived CDR1 and CDR2 are SGHTA and FQGNSA. This chain's CDR3 is CASSLLAGGPGELFF. CDR3 nucleotide sequence: TGTGCCAGCAGCTTATTAGCGGGAGGGCCCGGGGAGCTGTTTTTT. The full variable domain, in which reference TRBV7-2 and TRBJ2-2 provide the parts outside the CDR3, is GAGVSQSPSNKVTEKGKDVELRCDPISGHTALYWYRQSLGQGLEFLIYFQGNSAPDKSGLPSDRFSAERTGGSVSTLTIQRTQQEDSAVYLCASSLLAGGPGELFFGEGSRLTVL.

Comments on this clonotype: Since a much larger clone is just one base distant, this may be a read error. The V call is TRBV25-1, the J call TRBJ2-3; 9 nucleotides line up with TRBD1. The DNA end is more similar to TRBJ1-5, so the J call may be wrong. This CDR3 has 16 amino acids. Germline V gives CDR1 MGHDK, CDR2 SYGVNS. The CDR3 DNA sequence: TGTGCCAGCAGTTCTCTAGGGGACAGGGTAACAGATACGCAGCATTTT. Its translation: CASSSLGDRVTDTQHF.

The chain employs TRBV7-2 and TRBJ2-5; 12 nucleotides agree with TRBD1. The germline CDR1 and CDR2 sequences are SGHTA and FQGNSA. The CDR3 totals 17 residues. V shed 0 bases, J shed 13 bases, and the junction held 15 bases outside the gene matches. The CDR3 loop reads CASSLAAGTGGSRERYF. The CDR3 region has the DNA TGTGCCAGCAGCTTAGCCGCCGGGACAGGGGGCTCGAGAGAGCGGTACTTC.

This clonotype was seen just once. This chain connects TRBV6-2 or TRBV6-3 to TRBJ2-2, with 7 bases identical to TRBD1. This CDR3 is 16 amino acids long. V dropped 5 bases and J dropped 2; count of bases not matched to a gene: 8. CDR1 is MNHEY, CDR2 SVGEGT, per germline. CDR3 bases: TGTGCCAGCAGTAAGAGGACAGGAGACAACACCGGGGAGCTGTTTTTT. It yields the protein CASSKRTGDNTGELFF.

This sequence joins TRBV24-1 and TRBJ2-7; 8 bases line up with TRBD1. TRBJ2-5 explains the end of the DNA better; the J call may be wrong. Germline CDR1 KGHDR, CDR2 SFDVKD. This CDR3 has 16 residues. The CDR3: CATSDHGTGHQETQYF. DNA of the CDR3: TGTGCCACCAGTGACCACGGGACAGGACACCAAGAGACCCAGTACTTC.

This rearrangement joins TRBV20-1 to TRBJ2-7; 9 nucleotides agree with TRBD1. V was pared by 4 bases and J by 0 bases, with 7 bases of the junction left unmatched. The germline V gene has CDR1 DFQATT and CDR2 SNEGSKA (reference sequence). The CDR3 has 15 residues. The CDR3 nucleotides read TGCAGTGCTACCCTGGGACAGGGACTCTCCTACGAGCAGTACTTC. Translating gives CSATLGQGLSYEQYF.

Turning to this clonotype: A much larger clone is a single base away; this may be a read error. V is TRBV29-1 and J is TRBJ2-1; the D gene is possibly TRBD2 (6 bases). Germline assignment: CDR1 SQVTM and CDR2 ANQGSEA. The CDR3 is 13 amino acids. Trimming took off 4 bases at V and 13 bases at J, with 20 bases between the two ends. The CDR3 spells CSVVWSPGETQFF. As DNA, the CDR3 is TGCAGCGTTGTATGGTCTCCGGGAGAGACCCAGTTCTTC.

The chain links TRBV12-3 or TRBV12-4 to TRBJ2-3; no clear D gene. Trimming shortened V by 6 bases and J by 1 base, and 14 bases separated the two germline ends. This CDR3 has 15 amino acids. CDR3 sequence reads: CASSPQVVGTDTQYF. The CDR3 coding sequence is TGTGCCAGCAGCCCCCAAGTTGTGGGCACAGATACGCAGTATTTT.

The table lists this clonotype with a count of one. This sequence joins TRBV29-1 and TRBJ1-1, with D unresolved. This CDR3 region has 12 residues. Deletions cut 7 bases from V and 1 base from J, with 10 bases between. Germline V gene sequence: CDR1 SQVTM, CDR2 ANQGSEA. CDR3: CSGLAGNTEAFF. The DNA of the CDR3 is TGCAGCGGCCTGGCAGGGAACACTGAAGCTTTCTTT. The full variable domain, its missing parts supplied by reference TRBV29-1 and TRBJ1-1, is SAVISQKPSRDICQRGTSLTIQCQVDSQVTMMFWYRQQPGQSLTLIATANQGSEATYESGFVIDKFPISRPNLTFSTLTVSNMSPEDSSIYLCSGLAGNTEAFFGQGTRLTVV.